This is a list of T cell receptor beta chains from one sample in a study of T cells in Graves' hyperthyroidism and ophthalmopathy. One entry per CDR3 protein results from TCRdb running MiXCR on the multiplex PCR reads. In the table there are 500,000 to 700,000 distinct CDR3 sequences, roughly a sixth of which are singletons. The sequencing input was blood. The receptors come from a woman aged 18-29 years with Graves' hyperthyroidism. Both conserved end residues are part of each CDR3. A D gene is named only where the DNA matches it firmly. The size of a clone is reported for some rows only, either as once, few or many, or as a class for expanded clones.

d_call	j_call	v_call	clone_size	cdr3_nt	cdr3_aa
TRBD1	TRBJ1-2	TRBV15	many	TGTGCCACCAGCAGGGAGACAGGGAATCAGGATGGCTACACCTTC	CATSRETGNQDGYTF
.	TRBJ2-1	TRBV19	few	TGTGCCAGTAGTCCCCGGTCCCGCCTTGGGGATGAGCAGTTCTTC	CASSPRSRLGDEQFF
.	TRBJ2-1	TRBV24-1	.	TGTGCCACCAGTGACAATAGGTGGAATGAGCAGTTCTTC	CATSDNRWNEQFF
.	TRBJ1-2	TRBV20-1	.	TGCAGTGCTAGAGACCCCTTGAGGGGCGGCTACACCTTC	CSARDPLRGGYTF
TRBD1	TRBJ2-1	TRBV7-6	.	TGTGCCAGCAGCCCCCGCGCCGCCGGGACAGGGGTAGGGAATGAGCAGTTCTTC	CASSPRAAGTGVGNEQFF
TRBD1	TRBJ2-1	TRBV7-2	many	TGTGCCAGCAGCCTCTCTGGAGGGACAGGAGACAATGAGCAGTTCTTC	CASSLSGGTGDNEQFF
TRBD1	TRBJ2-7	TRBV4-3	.	TGCGCCAGCAGCCAACCCAGGGGGCGCGAGCAGTACTTC	CASSQPRGREQYF
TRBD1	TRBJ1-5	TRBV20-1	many	TGCAGTGCGGAGAACAGGGGGCGCAACAATCAGCCCCAGCATTTT	CSAENRGRNNQPQHF
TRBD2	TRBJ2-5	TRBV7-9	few	TGTGCCAGCAGCTTAGCGGGGGGGGGGACCCAGTACTTC	CASSLAGGGTQYF
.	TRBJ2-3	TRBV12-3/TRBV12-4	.	TGTGCCAGCAGTTTTTCGGCGGGGACCACAGATACGCAGTATTTT	CASSFSAGTTDTQYF
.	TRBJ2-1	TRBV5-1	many	TGCGCCAGCAGCTTCTCAGAGAGCTACAATGAGCAGTTCTTC	CASSFSESYNEQFF
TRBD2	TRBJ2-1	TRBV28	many	TGTGCCAGCAGTTACGGGACTAGCGGGAGGGTCGGTGAGCAGTTCTTC	CASSYGTSGRVGEQFF
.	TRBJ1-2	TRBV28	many	TGTGCCAGCAGACGGAACCTGGGCGGGAACTATGGCTACACCTTC	CASRRNLGGNYGYTF
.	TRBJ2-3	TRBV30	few	TGTGCCTGGATAAGTCCATTATCACAGCTAACTCCAGATACGCAGTATTTT	CAWISPLSQLTPDTQYF
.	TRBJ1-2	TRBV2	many	TGTGCCAGCAGTGGAGATCTCACTAACTATGGCTACACCTTC	CASSGDLTNYGYTF
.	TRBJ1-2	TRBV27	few	TGTGCCAGCAGCGACAGTCTTACCCATGGCTACACCTTC	CASSDSLTHGYTF
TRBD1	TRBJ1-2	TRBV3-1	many	TGTGCCAGCAGCCAAGCTGGGACAGGGGATGTCGGTGGCTACACCTTC	CASSQAGTGDVGGYTF
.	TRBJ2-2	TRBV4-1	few	TGCGCCAGCAGGGGGGTCGCGTGGGGCACGAACACCGGGGAGCTGTTTTTT	CASRGVAWGTNTGELFF
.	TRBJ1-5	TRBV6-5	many	TGTGCCAGCAGTTACTCCAGGGAGGGCAATCAGCCCCAGCATTTT	CASSYSREGNQPQHF
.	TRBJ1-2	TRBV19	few	TGTGCCAGTAGTATAGTCTCCGGGTCAACCTACTATGGCTACACCTTC	CASSIVSGSTYYGYTF
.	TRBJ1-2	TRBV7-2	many	TGTGCCAGCAGCTTCGAAAATGGAAATGGCTACACCTTC	CASSFENGNGYTF
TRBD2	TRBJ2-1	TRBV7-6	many	TGTGCCAGCAGCCCCGAGCCTAGCGGGATGAGCTCCTACAATGAGCAGTTCTTC	CASSPEPSGMSSYNEQFF
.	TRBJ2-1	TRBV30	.	TGTGCCTGGAACGATGAGCAGTTCTTC	CAWNDEQFF
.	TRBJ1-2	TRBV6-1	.	TGTGCCACCTCGACAGAGGGATTAGGCTACACCTTC	CATSTEGLGYTF
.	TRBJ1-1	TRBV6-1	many	TGTGCCGGTTACAGGGAGATGAACACTGAAGCTTTCTTT	CAGYREMNTEAFF
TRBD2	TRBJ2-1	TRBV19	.	TGTGCCAGTAGTATTAGTAGCGGGACCTACAATGAGCAGTTCTTC	CASSISSGTYNEQFF
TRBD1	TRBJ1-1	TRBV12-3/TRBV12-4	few	TGTGCCAGCAGTTTCCGACAGGGCGAAGCTTTCTTT	CASSFRQGEAFF
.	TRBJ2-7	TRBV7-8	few	TGTGCCAGCAGCTTAGGCGCTCACTCCTACGAGCAGTACTTC	CASSLGAHSYEQYF
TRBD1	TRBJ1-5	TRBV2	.	TGTGCCAGCAGTTGGGGACAGAGCAATCAGCCCCAGCATTTT	CASSWGQSNQPQHF
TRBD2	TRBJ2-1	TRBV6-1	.	TGTGCCAGCAGTCCTAGCGGGAGGCCATACTCCTACAATGAGCAGTTCTTC	CASSPSGRPYSYNEQFF
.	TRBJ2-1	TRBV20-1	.	TGCAGTGCTACCCGGGACTCATCGGTTGAGCAGTTCTTC	CSATRDSSVEQFF
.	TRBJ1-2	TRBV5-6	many	TGTGCCAGCAGCTTAGATCTAGGCGGCTACACCTTC	CASSLDLGGYTF
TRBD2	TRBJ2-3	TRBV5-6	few	TGTGCCAGCAGCTCCGGACTAGCGGGCCCTGGGAGCACAGATACGCAGTATTTT	CASSSGLAGPGSTDTQYF
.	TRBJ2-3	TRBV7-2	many	TGTGCCAGCAGCTTAGGGGGGAGGAGGTTAGATACGCAGTATTTT	CASSLGGRRLDTQYF
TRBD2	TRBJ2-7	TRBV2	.	TGTGCCAGCAGTCCGACAGTCTTGACTAGCGGGAGGGCCATGTACGAGCAGTACTTC	CASSPTVLTSGRAMYEQYF
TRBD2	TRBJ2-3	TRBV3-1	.	TGTGCCAGCAGCCAAGGAGGAGCGGGAGAGACGGATACGCAGTATTTT	CASSQGGAGETDTQYF
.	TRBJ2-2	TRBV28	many	TGTGCCAGCAGTCGCCTCGATAACACCGGGGAGCTGTTTTTT	CASSRLDNTGELFF
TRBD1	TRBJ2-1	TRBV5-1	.	TGCGCCAGCAGCTCCCCTGACAGGGGGCGGAGGAATGAGCAGTTCTTC	CASSSPDRGRRNEQFF
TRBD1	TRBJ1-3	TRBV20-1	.	TGCAGTGCTCAAACAGGGGGCCTAAACACCATATATTTT	CSAQTGGLNTIYF
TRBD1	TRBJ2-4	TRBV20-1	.	TGCAGTGCTAGTGGACAGGGGGTTACTCTAGCCAAAAACATTCAGTACTTC	CSASGQGVTLAKNIQYF
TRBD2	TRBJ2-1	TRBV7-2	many	TGTGCCAGCAGGACGGGACTAGCGGGAGCTAAGTTCTTC	CASRTGLAGAKFF
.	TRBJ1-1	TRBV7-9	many	TGTGCCAGCAGCTTTCGTTCAGATGTAGCTTTCTTT	CASSFRSDVAFF
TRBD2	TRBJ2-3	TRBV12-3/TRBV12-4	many	TGTGCCAGCAGTTATCCGGGACTAGCGGGGACAGATACGCAGTATTTT	CASSYPGLAGTDTQYF
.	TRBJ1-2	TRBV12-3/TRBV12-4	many	TGTGCCAGCAGTTTAGCGCGGATATATGGCTACACCTTC	CASSLARIYGYTF
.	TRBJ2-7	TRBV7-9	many	TGTGCCAGCAGCCGGACAAAGGGGGGGACCGGGATGGACGAGCAGTACTTC	CASSRTKGGTGMDEQYF
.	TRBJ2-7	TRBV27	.	TGTGCCAGCAGTCCCCAGTTCGCGGGCCTCTACGAGCAGTACTTC	CASSPQFAGLYEQYF
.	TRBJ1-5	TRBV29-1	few	TGCAGCGTTGAAGATCAAGGTCGGCAGACTCAGCATTTT	CSVEDQGRQTQHF
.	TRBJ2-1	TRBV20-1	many	TGCAGTGCAAGCGGGACAGCCAGACTATCTGTGGATGAGCAGTTCTTC	CSASGTARLSVDEQFF
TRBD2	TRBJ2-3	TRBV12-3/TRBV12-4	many	TGTGCCAGCAGTTTCGGCGGGAGGGGCACAGATACGCAGTATTTT	CASSFGGRGTDTQYF
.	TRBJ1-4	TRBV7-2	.	TGTGCCAGCAGCTGGGACGGACCCATTGAAAAACTGTTTTTT	CASSWDGPIEKLFF
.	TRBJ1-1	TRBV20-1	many	TGCAGTGCTAAAGAAGGTGGGGGCGGTGAAGCTTTCTTT	CSAKEGGGGEAFF
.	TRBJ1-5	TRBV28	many	TGTGCCAGCAGTTTATGGAGAGGGGGGGGCAATCAGCCCCAGCATTTT	CASSLWRGGGNQPQHF
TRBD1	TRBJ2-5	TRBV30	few	TGTGCCTGGAACCCAGGGGGCCCGGAGACCCAGTACTTC	CAWNPGGPETQYF